Shown below are 5 T cell receptor beta chains from a single sample sequenced in a study of identifying expanded T cells in peripheral blood. Only in-frame clones appear in the TCRdb table, and some are missing; sequencing was by immunoSEQ multiplex PCR. Seen here are fewer than 130,000 clones, roughly 89% observed once, and the top ten hold roughly 17%. The material sequenced was blood. The origin of the receptors is a person aged 18 to 70 in good health.

The gene calls are TRBV7-2 and TRBJ2-7, with D perhaps matching TRBD1 or TRBD2 (5 bases each). Germline V gives CDR1 SGHTA, CDR2 FQGNSA. The CDR3 has 15 residues. Between the trimmed V and J ends, which lost 1 base and 0 bases, there was a span of 10 bases. The CDR3 reads CASSLVGDGSYEQYF. In DNA, the CDR3 is TGTGCCAGCAGCTTAGTGGGGGACGGCTCCTACGAGCAGTACTTC.

The genes are TRBV18 and TRBJ1-2; weak D call: TRBD1 (5 bases). Germline V gives CDR1 KGHSH, CDR2 LQKENI. Trimming took 3 bases from V and 4 from J, leaving 12 bases between them. The CDR3 runs 14 residues. CDR3 DNA sequence: TGTGCCAGCTCACCCGGCTCGGGGACCTATGGCTACACCTTC. Translated, it gives CASSPGSGTYGYTF.

This clone was counted a few times. The chain joins TRBV4-3 to TRBJ1-1; D is unresolved. There are 13 residues in the CDR3. CDR1 is LGHNA, CDR2 YSLEER, per germline. With 0 bases removed from V and 7 bases from J, the gap between germline ends came to 9 bases. CDR3 bases: TGCGCCAGCAGCCAAGATTCCGCCGGTGAAGCTTTCTTT. Translated, it gives CASSQDSAGEAFF.

The chain has TRBV6-5 and TRBJ1-1, with D uncertain. There are 13 residues in the CDR3. Per the germline V gene, CDR1 is MNHEY and CDR2 is SVGAGI. V gave up 7 bases and J gave up 7 bases, with 16 bases separating them. The CDR3 DNA is TGTGCCAGCATCGAGGACGGGCCCGGTGAAGCTTTCTTT. Encoded protein: CASIEDGPGEAFF.

The V gene is TRBV28, the J gene TRBJ2-1, with D possibly being TRBD1 (5 bases). V lost 5 bases and J lost 8, with 13 bases in between. There are 13 residues in the CDR3. Germline assignment: CDR1 MDHEN and CDR2 SYDVKM. CDR3 nucleotide sequence: TGTGCCAGCAGTCCCCCCTGGGGCTATGAGCAGTTCTTC. This translates into CASSPPWGYEQFF. Based on the CDR3 plus reference TRBV28 and TRBJ2-1, the full variable domain is DVKVTQSSRYLVKRTGEKVFLECVQDMDHENMFWYRQDPGLGLRLIYFSYDVKMKEKGDIPEGYSVSREKKERFSLILESASTNQTSMYLCASSPPWGYEQFFGPGTRLTVL.